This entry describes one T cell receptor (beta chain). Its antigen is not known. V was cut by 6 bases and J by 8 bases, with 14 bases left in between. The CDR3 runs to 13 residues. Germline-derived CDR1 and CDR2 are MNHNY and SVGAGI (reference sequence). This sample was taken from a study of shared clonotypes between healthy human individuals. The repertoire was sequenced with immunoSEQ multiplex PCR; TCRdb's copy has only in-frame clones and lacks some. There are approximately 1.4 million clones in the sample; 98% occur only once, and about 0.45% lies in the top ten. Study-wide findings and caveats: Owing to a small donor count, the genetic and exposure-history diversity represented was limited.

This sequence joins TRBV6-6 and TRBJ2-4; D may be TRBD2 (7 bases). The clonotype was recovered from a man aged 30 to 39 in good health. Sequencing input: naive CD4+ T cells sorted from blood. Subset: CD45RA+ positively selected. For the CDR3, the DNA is TGTGCCAGCAGCCCCCAGGGGAGGGACATTCAGTACTTC. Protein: CASSPQGRDIQYF.